This T cell receptor (beta chain) was recorded in a study of T cell changes during pregnancy in multiple sclerosis. TCRdb keeps only in-frame clones here, not all; method: immunoSEQ multiplex PCR. The sample carries approximately 66,000 clones, 91% recorded once. The ends lost 7 bases at V and 2 bases at J; junction bases unmatched: 13. The CDR3 totals 16 residues. Germline CDR1 MNHEY, CDR2 SMNVEV (reference sequence). The V gene is TRBV27, the J gene TRBJ2-7; 8 bases fit TRBD2. Sequences were derived from CD8+ T cells from peripheral blood mononuclear cells, sampled before pregnancy. This clonotype originated in a female donor with multiple sclerosis, enrolled in a pregnancy study. The CDR3 reads CASTHLGAGGTYEQYF. DNA for the CDR3: TGTGCCAGCACCCATTTAGGGGCGGGGGGAACCTACGAGCAGTACTTC.